This paragraph reports one TCR beta chain. Germline CDR1 and CDR2: LGHNT and FRNRAP. The V and J ends lost 3 bases and 0 bases, in that order; junction bases with no gene match: 2. CDR3 length equals 15 residues. The data originate from a study of T cell repertoires in cytomegalovirus infection. One entry per CDR3 protein, called by TCRdb with MiXCR from the reads. The repertoire has some 160,000 distinct CDR3 sequences, under 20% of them found once; the top ten carry around 20%. The chain couples TRBV12-5 to TRBJ2-3; TRBD1 agrees at 8 bases. The sample comprised CD8+ T cells from PBMCs. The clonotype originates from a human donor in good health (CMV status not recorded). Some clones in this sample may be carry-over from other donors' samples. The CDR3 coding sequence is TGTGCTAGTGGTTTTCAGGGGGCGAGCACAGATACGCAGTATTTT. It translates to CASGFQGASTDTQYF.